The clone carrying this T cell receptor beta chain has just one count. Trimming took off 4 bases at V and 4 bases at J, with 11 bases between the two ends. Per the germline V gene, CDR1 is SGHRS and CDR2 is YFSETQ. The CDR3 covers 14 residues. The sample originates from a study of shared clonotypes between healthy human individuals. In the original workflow: Filtering was not the same, since immunoSEQ gave junction-only sequences without quality scores. Profiling relied on immunoSEQ multiplex PCR, and the TCRdb table lists in-frame clones only, not all of them. The V and J calls and clone size come from that table; D and trimming were worked out from the DNA. The data show over a million clones, roughly 95% seen once.

The receptor was derived from a man between 25 and 39 years old in good health. The rearrangement links TRBV5-1 to TRBJ2-2; D gene uncertain. Sample: naive CD4+ T cells sorted from blood. The sample's subset: CD45RA+ positively selected. CDR3 protein: CASSANSFTGELFF. In DNA form, the CDR3 reads TGCGCCAGCAGCGCCAACAGTTTCACCGGGGAGCTGTTTTTT. Supplemented by reference TRBV5-1 and TRBJ2-2, the full variable domain reads KAGVTQTPRYLIKTRGQQVTLSCSPISGHRSVSWYQQTPGQGLQFLFEYFSETQRNKGNFPGRFSGRQFSNSRSEMNVSTLELGDSALYLCASSANSFTGELFFGEGSRLTVL.